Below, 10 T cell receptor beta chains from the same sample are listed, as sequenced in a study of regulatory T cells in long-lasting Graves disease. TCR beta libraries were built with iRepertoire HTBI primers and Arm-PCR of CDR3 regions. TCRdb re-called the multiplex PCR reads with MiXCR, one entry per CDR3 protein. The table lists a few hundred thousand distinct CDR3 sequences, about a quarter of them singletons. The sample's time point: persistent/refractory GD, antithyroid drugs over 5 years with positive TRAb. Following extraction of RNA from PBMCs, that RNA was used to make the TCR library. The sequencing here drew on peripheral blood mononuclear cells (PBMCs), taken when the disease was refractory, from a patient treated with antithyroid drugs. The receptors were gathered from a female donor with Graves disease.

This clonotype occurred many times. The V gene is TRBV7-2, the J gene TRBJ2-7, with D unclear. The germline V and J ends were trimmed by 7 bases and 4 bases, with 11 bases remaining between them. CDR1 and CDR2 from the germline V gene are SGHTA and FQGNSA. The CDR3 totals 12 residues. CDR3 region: CASTQLGYEQYF. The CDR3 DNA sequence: TGTGCCAGCACCCAGCTGGGTTACGAGCAGTACTTC.

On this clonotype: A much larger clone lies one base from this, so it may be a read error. The CDR3 bases are TGTGCCACCAGGCCGAGACAGGGGGGAGCATTGAACACTGAAGCTTTCTTT. As protein: CATRPRQGGALNTEAFF. The genes are TRBV28 and TRBJ1-1, with 9 bases aligning to TRBD1. J gave up 0 bases and V 10 bases, and 15 bases lay outside the gene matches. From germline, CDR1 is MDHEN and CDR2 SYDVKM. The CDR3 has 17 amino acids.

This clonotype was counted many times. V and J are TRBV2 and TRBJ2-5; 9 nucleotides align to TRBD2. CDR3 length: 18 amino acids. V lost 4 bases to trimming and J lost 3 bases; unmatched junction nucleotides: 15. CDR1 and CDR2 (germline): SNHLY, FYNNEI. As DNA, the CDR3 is TGTGCCAGCAGTGGTCCGGCGGGCAGCGGGAGGAATGAAGAGACCCAGTACTTC. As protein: CASSGPAGSGRNEETQYF.

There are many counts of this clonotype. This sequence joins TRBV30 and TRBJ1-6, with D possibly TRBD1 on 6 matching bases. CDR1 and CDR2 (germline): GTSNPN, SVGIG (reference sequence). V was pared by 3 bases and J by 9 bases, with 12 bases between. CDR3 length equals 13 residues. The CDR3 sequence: CAWSSQGSSPLHF. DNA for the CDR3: TGTGCCTGGAGCTCGCAGGGGAGTTCACCCCTCCACTTT.

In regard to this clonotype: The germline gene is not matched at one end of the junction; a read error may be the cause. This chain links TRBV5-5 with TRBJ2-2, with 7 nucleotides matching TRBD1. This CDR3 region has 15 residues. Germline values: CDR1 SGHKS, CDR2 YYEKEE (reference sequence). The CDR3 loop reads CASSSDRKDTGEPFF. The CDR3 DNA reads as TGTGCCAGCAGCTCGGACAGGAAAGACACCGGGGAGCCGTTTTTT.

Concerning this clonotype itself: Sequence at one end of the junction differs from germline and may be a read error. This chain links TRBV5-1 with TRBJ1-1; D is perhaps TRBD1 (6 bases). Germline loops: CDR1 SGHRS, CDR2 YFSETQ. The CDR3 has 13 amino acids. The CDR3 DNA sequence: TGTGCCAGCAGCTCACAGGGCCGCCTTGAAGCTTTCTTT. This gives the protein CASSSQGRLEAFF.

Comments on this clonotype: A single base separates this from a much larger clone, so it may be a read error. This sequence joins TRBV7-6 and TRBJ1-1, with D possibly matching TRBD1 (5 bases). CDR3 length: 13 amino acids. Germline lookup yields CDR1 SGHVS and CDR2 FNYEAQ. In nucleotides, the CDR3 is TGTGCCGGCAGCAATGCTGGGGGCACTGAAGCTTTCTTT. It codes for CAGSNAGGTEAFF. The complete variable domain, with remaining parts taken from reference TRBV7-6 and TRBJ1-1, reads GAGVSQSPRYKVTKRGQDVALRCDPISGHVSLYWYRQALGQGPEFLTYFNYEAQQDKSGLPNDRFSAERPEGSISTLTIQRTEQRDSAMYRCAGSNAGGTEAFFGQGTRLTVV.

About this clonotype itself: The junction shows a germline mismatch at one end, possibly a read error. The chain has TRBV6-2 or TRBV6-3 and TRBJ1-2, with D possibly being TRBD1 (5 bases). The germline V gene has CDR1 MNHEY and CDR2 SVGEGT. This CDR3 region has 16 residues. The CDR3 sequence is CVSRPEHHGGNYGYTF. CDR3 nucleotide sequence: TGTGTCAGCAGGCCAGAACACCACGGGGGTAACTATGGCTACACCTTC.

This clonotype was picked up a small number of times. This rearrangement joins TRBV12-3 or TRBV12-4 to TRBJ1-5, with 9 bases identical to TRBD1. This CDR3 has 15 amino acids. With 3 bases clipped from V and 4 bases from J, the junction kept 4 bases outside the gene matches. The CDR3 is CASSFRTGANQPQHF. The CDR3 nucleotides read TGTGCCAGCAGTTTTCGGACAGGGGCAAATCAGCCCCAGCATTTT.

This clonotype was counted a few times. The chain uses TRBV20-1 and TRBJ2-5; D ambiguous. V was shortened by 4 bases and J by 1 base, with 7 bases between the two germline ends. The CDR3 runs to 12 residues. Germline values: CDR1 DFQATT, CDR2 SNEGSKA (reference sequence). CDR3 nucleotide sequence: TGCAGTGCTAAGGGCAGCCAAGAGACCCAGTACTTC. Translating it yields CSAKGSQETQYF.